The 22 T cell receptor beta chains given below trace back to one sample, sequenced in a study of PD-1 blockade in classical Hodgkin lymphoma. The patients all showed relapse after autologous stem cell transplantation, while their brentuximab vedotin exposure varied. Repertoires were generated with immunoSEQ multiplex PCR, while TCRdb's copy carries only in-frame clones and drops some. This table has more than 45,000 clones, around 66% appearing once. The input for sequencing was peripheral blood mononuclear cells (PBMCs), taken at baseline. Receptors originate from a human donor with classical Hodgkin lymphoma.

The rearrangement uses TRBV7-9 and TRBJ2-1; 12 bases align to TRBD2. The ends lost 5 bases at V and 1 base at J; junction bases unmatched: 12. CDR1 and CDR2 (germline): SEHNR, FQNEAQ (reference sequence). The CDR3 extends over 19 amino acids. CDR3 sequence (DNA): TGTGCCAGCAGCCTGGTGAGGGGACTAGCGGGTTCTTCCTACAATGAGCAGTTCTTC. Amino acid sequence: CASSLVRGLAGSSYNEQFF. Full variable domain (rest looked up from reference TRBV7-9 and TRBJ2-1): DTGVSQNPRHKITKRGQNVTFRCDPISEHNRLYWYRQTLGQGPEFLTYFQNEAQLEKSRLLSDRFSAERPKGSFSTLEIQRTEQGDSAMYLCASSLVRGLAGSSYNEQFFGPGTRLTVL.

Concerning this clone: A single base separates this from a much larger clone, so it may be a read error. The V gene is TRBV5-6, the J gene TRBJ2-2; the D call may be TRBD1 or TRBD2 (5 bases each). V was trimmed by 3 bases and J by 6 bases, leaving 9 bases between them. The germline V gene has CDR1 SGHDT and CDR2 YYEEEE. The CDR3 extends over 13 amino acids. CDR3 sequence reads: CASSWGRAGELFF. CDR3 nucleotides: TGTGCCAGCAGCTGGGGACGGGCCGGGGAGCTGTTTTTT.

This chain links TRBV5-1 with TRBJ1-6; a weak D match, TRBD1 (5 bases). Germline CDR1 reads SGHRS; CDR2 reads YFSETQ. The CDR3 loop spans 13 amino acids. The V gene lost 5 bases and the J gene lost 7 bases, with 10 bases spanning the gap. CDR3 loop: CASSDSLNSPLHF. Here the CDR3 DNA reads TGCGCCAGCAGTGACAGCCTCAATTCACCCCTCCACTTT.

The genes are TRBV7-6 and TRBJ1-2, with no clear D. With 10 bases removed from V and 4 bases from J, the gap between germline ends came to 13 bases. CDR3 size: 12 residues. Germline CDR1 is SGHVS and CDR2 is FNYEAQ. The CDR3 region has the DNA TGTGCCACCTCAACCCCGTCCTATGGCTACACCTTC. Translating it yields CATSTPSYGYTF.

This chain uses TRBV7-8 with TRBJ1-1; a possible D gene is TRBD1 (5 bases). CDR1 and CDR2 from the germline V gene are SGHVS and FQNEAQ. Trimming stripped 5 bases from V and 6 bases from J, with 16 bases between. The CDR3 totals 14 residues. The CDR3 region is CASSPHGRDAEAFF. The CDR3 DNA reads TGTGCCAGCAGCCCTCACGGCAGGGACGCTGAAGCTTTCTTT.

Note on this clone: An end of the junction does not agree with germline; a read error may underlie this. V usage is TRBV7-7 and J usage is TRBJ2-1; D not resolved. The CDR3 consists of 13 residues. Germline CDR1 and CDR2: SSHAT and FNYEAQ (reference sequence). CDR3 in DNA: TGTGCTAGCAGCTTAGACCGCTCGGGTGAGCAGTTCTTC. It is translated as CASSLDRSGEQFF.

This rearrangement joins TRBV28 to TRBJ2-7; unclear D gene. This CDR3 has 14 amino acids. CDR1 is MDHEN and CDR2 is SYDVKM in the germline V gene. V was shortened by 5 bases and J by 4 bases, with 15 bases between the two germline ends. CDR3 in DNA: TGTGCCAGCAGTCTCCGACACCCTCTATACGAGCAGTACTTC. This translates into CASSLRHPLYEQYF.

This clone is classed as medium-sized. The rearrangement links TRBV10-1 to TRBJ2-3; D is ambiguous. The V gene lost 3 bases and the J gene lost 2 bases, with 15 bases spanning the gap. The CDR3 loop spans 16 amino acids. Germline V gene lookup returns CDR1 WNHNN and CDR2 SYGVQD (reference sequence). The CDR3 DNA reads TGCGCCAGCAGTGACGAGCCCGAGAAGCCCACAGATACGCAGTATTTT. It specifies CASSDEPEKPTDTQYF.

Only one count was recorded for this clone. The chain joins TRBV15 to TRBJ2-7; possibly TRBD1 for D (6 bases). Germline V gene sequence: CDR1 LNHNV, CDR2 YYDKDF (reference sequence). Trimming took 4 bases from V and 1 from J, leaving 11 bases between them. This CDR3 spans 14 amino acids. In nucleotides, the CDR3 is TGTGCCACCAGCAAAGAACAGGGTTCCTACGAGCAGTACTTC. This gives the protein CATSKEQGSYEQYF. Drawing the rest from reference TRBV15 and TRBJ2-7, the complete variable domain is DAMVIQNPRYQVTQFGKPVTLSCSQTLNHNVMYWYQQKSSQAPKLLFHYYDKDFNNEADTPDNFQSRRPNTSFCFLDIRSPGLGDTAMYLCATSKEQGSYEQYFGPGTRLTVT.

The rearrangement joins TRBV27 to TRBJ1-1, with D uncertain. This CDR3 spans 15 amino acids. Germline V lookup: CDR1 MNHEY, CDR2 SMNVEV (reference sequence). Between the trimmed V and J ends, which lost 2 bases and 3 bases, there was a span of 13 bases. The CDR3: CASSLVGNRDTEAFF. CDR3 nucleotides: TGTGCCAGCAGTTTAGTGGGAAATAGGGACACTGAAGCTTTCTTT.

The chain carries TRBV28 and TRBJ2-2, with D possibly TRBD2 on 6 matching bases. V lost 5 bases, J lost 5 bases, and 21 bases lay in between. Per germline, CDR1 MDHEN and CDR2 SYDVKM. The CDR3 consists of 17 residues. The CDR3 here is CASSPSVGREKTGELFF. The CDR3 nucleotides read TGTGCCAGCAGTCCCTCTGTAGGGCGGGAAAAAACCGGGGAGCTGTTTTTT.

The chain joins TRBV30 to TRBJ1-6, with TRBD1 as a possible D gene (5 bases). This CDR3 region has 15 residues. Deletions cut 1 base from V and 1 base from J, with 8 bases between. Germline-derived CDR1 and CDR2 are GTSNPN and SVGIG (reference sequence). The CDR3 is CAWSAGLSYNSPLHF. The CDR3, as DNA: TGTGCCTGGAGTGCAGGGTTATCCTATAATTCACCCCTCCACTTT.

The V call is TRBV5-6, the J call TRBJ2-1, with 8 bases lining up with TRBD1. Germline values: CDR1 SGHDT, CDR2 YYEEEE. CDR3 length: 12 amino acids. V shed 6 bases, J shed 6 bases, and the junction held 2 bases outside the gene matches. The CDR3, as DNA: TGTGCCAGCAAAACAGGGGGCAATGAGCAGTTCTTC. This encodes CASKTGGNEQFF.

This clone was seen repeatedly, ten times or more. Other DNA sequences from this sample encode an identical CDR3 as well. The chain has TRBV18 and TRBJ2-5; unclear D gene. Germline loops: CDR1 KGHSH, CDR2 LQKENI. The CDR3 totals 12 residues. The V end lost 6 bases, the J end lost 0 bases, and 5 bases lay between the germline ends. The CDR3 loop reads CASSLDQETQYF. The CDR3 DNA reads TGTGCCAGCTCCCTTGACCAAGAGACCCAGTACTTC.

This chain uses TRBV19 with TRBJ1-1, with 8 bases that match TRBD1. Germline V gene lookup returns CDR1 LNHDA and CDR2 SQIVND (reference sequence). J lost 3 bases, V lost 9 bases, and 3 bases had no gene match. CDR3 length: 12 residues. CDR3 DNA: TGTGCCAGCGGACAGGGAGACACTGAAGCTTTCTTT. Translated, it gives CASGQGDTEAFF.

This sequence joins TRBV19 and TRBJ1-5; weak D call: TRBD1 (6 bases). CDR3 size: 16 residues. V lost 5 bases and J 2 bases, leaving 16 bases between the germline ends. Germline CDR1 and CDR2: LNHDA and SQIVND (reference sequence). DNA for the CDR3: TGTGCCAGTAGTCTGGGGCCCAGGGGCGGCAATCAGCCCCAGCATTTT. It translates to CASSLGPRGGNQPQHF.

This chain links TRBV7-6 with TRBJ1-1, with D uncertain. V was trimmed by 0 bases and J by 4 bases, leaving 9 bases between them. This CDR3 is 14 amino acids long. Germline values: CDR1 SGHVS, CDR2 FNYEAQ. CDR3 bases: TGTGCCAGCAGCTTAGCGGATGGGTCCACTGAAGCTTTCTTT. It is translated as CASSLADGSTEAFF.

The gene calls are TRBV6-1 and TRBJ1-3; D gene uncertain. Germline lookup yields CDR1 MNHNS and CDR2 SASEGT. The CDR3 is 16 residues long. The V and J ends lost 2 bases and 0 bases respectively, with 11 bases between them. This CDR3 is CASSELTGISGNTIYF. The CDR3 coding sequence is TGTGCCAGCAGTGAATTGACTGGGATCTCTGGAAACACCATATATTTT.

This clone was picked up many times. The chain couples TRBV5-1 to TRBJ1-4; D not certain. The V end lost 0 bases, the J end lost 10 bases, and 7 bases lay between the germline ends. Germline assignment: CDR1 SGHRS and CDR2 YFSETQ. The CDR3 has 12 amino acids. The DNA of the CDR3 is TGCGCCAGCAGCTTGGAGTTAGGAAAACTGTTTTTT. Amino acid sequence: CASSLELGKLFF.

As concerns this clone: Other DNA sequences within the sample encode an identical CDR3. The chain combines TRBV9 with TRBJ2-1; the D gene could be TRBD1 or TRBD2 (6 bases each). The V gene's germline CDR1 is SGDLS and CDR2 YYNGEE. V lost 0 bases and J lost 5, with 12 bases in between. The CDR3 length is 15 residues. Here the CDR3 DNA reads TGTGCCAGCAGCGTAGGGGGGGCCAGCAACAATGAGCAGTTCTTC. Translation gives CASSVGGASNNEQFF.

The rearrangement links TRBV28 to TRBJ1-2, with D maybe TRBD1 (5 bases). Trimming stripped 6 bases from V and 6 bases from J, with 17 bases between. This CDR3 contains 14 residues. In germline, CDR1 is MDHEN, CDR2 SYDVKM. The CDR3 bases are TGTGCCAGCAGCTCGGGGACTGAAGTCAATGGCTACACCTTC. As protein: CASSSGTEVNGYTF.

This clone was observed once. The rearrangement uses TRBV28 and TRBJ2-7; a possible D gene is TRBD1 (5 bases). The CDR3 totals 15 residues. V shed 6 bases and J shed 8 bases, with 23 bases lying between them. In germline, CDR1 is MDHEN, CDR2 SYDVKM. The CDR3 bases are TGTGCCAGCAGGCCGCAGGGTCTCACAGCCCTCAAGCAGTACTTC. It translates to CASRPQGLTALKQYF.